This TCR beta chain comes out of a study of T cell repertoires in cytomegalovirus infection. Across the whole study: Through public TCR beta signatures, both CMV infection and matching HLA type were indicated. Study results and limitations: Cumulated frequencies of public TCR beta families served to identify carriers of CMV plus the relevant HLA. Dominating the ex vivo response were HLA-C-restricted CMV-specific TCR beta clonotypes.

Each CDR3 protein is one row after TCRdb ran MiXCR on the reads. The sample contains roughly 200,000 distinct CDR3 sequences, roughly 9.8% of which appear only once. The CDR3 spans 14 residues. Germline CDR1 and CDR2: MNHEY and SVGAGI. V lost 0 bases and J lost 4, with 9 bases in between. This clonotype was detected only a few times. Its antigen remains unknown. Sequencing was done on a sample of PBMCs. The chain combines TRBV6-5 with TRBJ1-2; D might be TRBD1 (5 bases). The TCR sequence derives from a human donor in good health (CMV status not recorded). Some clones in this sample may be carry-over from other donors' samples. The CDR3 coding sequence is TGTGCCAGCAGTTACTCGGGGAGGGGCTATGGCTACACCTTC. Residues: CASSYSGRGYGYTF.